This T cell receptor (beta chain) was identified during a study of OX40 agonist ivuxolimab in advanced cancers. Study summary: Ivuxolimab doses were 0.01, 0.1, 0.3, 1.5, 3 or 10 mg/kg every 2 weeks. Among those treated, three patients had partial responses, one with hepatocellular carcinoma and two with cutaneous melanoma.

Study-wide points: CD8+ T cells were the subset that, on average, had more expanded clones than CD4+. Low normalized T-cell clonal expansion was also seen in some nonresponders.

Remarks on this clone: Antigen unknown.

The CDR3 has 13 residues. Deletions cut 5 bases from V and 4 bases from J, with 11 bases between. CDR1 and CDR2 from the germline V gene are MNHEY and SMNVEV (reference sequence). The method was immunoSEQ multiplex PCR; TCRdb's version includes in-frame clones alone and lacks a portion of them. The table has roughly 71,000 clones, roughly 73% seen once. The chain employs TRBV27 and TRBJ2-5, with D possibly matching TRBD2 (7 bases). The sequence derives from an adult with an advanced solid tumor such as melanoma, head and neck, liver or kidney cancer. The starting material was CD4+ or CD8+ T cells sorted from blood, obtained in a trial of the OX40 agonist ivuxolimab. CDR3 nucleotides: TGTGCCAGCAGTCAAAGGGGGGGAGAGACCCAGTACTTC. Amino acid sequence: CASSQRGGETQYF.